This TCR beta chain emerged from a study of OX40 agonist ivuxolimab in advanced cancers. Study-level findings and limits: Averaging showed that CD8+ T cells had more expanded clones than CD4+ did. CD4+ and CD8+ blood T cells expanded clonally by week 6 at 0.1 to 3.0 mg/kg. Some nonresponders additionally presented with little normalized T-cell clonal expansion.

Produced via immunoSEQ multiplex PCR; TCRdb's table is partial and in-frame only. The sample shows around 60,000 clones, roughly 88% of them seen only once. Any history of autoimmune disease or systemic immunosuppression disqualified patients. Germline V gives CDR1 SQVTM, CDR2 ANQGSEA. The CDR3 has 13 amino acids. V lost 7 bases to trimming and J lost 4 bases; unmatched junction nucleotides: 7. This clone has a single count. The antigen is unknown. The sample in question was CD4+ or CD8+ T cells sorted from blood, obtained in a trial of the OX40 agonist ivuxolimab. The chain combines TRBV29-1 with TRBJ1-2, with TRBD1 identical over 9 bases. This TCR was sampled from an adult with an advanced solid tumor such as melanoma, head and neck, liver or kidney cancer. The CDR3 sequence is CSAWDRAGYGYTF. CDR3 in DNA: TGCAGCGCCTGGGACAGGGCTGGCTATGGCTACACCTTC.